Below, 2 T cell receptor beta chains from the same sample are listed, as sequenced in a study of T cell responses to AZD1222 COVID-19 vaccine. Some clones are missing from TCRdb's copy, which holds only in-frame ones; the method was immunoSEQ multiplex PCR. The sample lists 150,000 or so clones; roughly nine tenths were seen once. Sequencing used peripheral blood, obtained on day 0 of AZD1222 vaccination. The receptors were gathered from an adult in good health.

The rearrangement joins TRBV3-1 (or the pseudogene TRBV3-2) to TRBJ2-3, with 7 bases fitting TRBD2. Germline CDR1 is LGHDT and CDR2 is YNNKEL (reference sequence). The CDR3 is 20 amino acids. With V trimmed by 0 bases and J by 2 bases, 17 bases remained unmatched. CDR3 nucleotide sequence: TGTGCCAGCAGCCAAGATCGCATGGGTGACGAGCGGGGACCCACAGATACGCAGTATTTT. It is translated as CASSQDRMGDERGPTDTQYF.

The CDR3 DNA sequence: TGTGCCAGCAGCTTTAGACAGGGACCAAATGAAAAACTGTTTTTT. This gives the protein CASSFRQGPNEKLFF. The chain carries TRBV5-4 and TRBJ1-4, with TRBD1 identical over 7 bases. The length of the CDR3 is 15 residues. J gave up 5 bases and V 2 bases, and 6 bases lay outside the gene matches. CDR1 SGHNT and CDR2 YYREEE come from the germline V gene (reference sequence).